A selection of T cell receptor beta chains follows, all from one sample in a study of shared clonotypes between healthy human individuals. The assay was immunoSEQ multiplex PCR, and TCRdb's table has in-frame clones only and misses some. The sample lists 600,000 to 700,000 clones; roughly 72% were seen once. Sequencing was carried out using memory CD4+ T cells sorted from blood. The receptors originated from a woman in her twenties or thirties in good health. The CDR3 runs from the conserved cysteine through the conserved F or W. The order of the fields is CDR3 length, J gene, V gene, CDR3 protein.

15 | TRBJ2-5 | TRBV5-1 | CASSQPGGGGETQYF
16 | TRBJ2-1 | TRBV7-8 | CASSPLAGGSEGEQFF
14 | TRBJ2-1 | TRBV5-1 | CASSRGLADNEQFF
14 | TRBJ2-7 | TRBV6-5 | CASSYLGQAYEQYF
18 | TRBJ2-2 | TRBV4-1 | CASSQDLRRDSNTGELFF
15 | TRBJ2-7 | TRBV4-2 | CASSPNSGRRGEQYF
13 | TRBJ2-7 | TRBV7-6 | CASSLGGYGEQYF
17 | TRBJ2-2 | TRBV21-1 | CASSKVRGQYHTGELFF
19 | TRBJ1-2 | TRBV5-4 | CASSLAGRQDERNPHGYTF
13 | TRBJ1-2 | TRBV2 | CASRHDTNYGYTF
12 | TRBJ1-5 | TRBV6-1 | CASRAANQPQHF
13 | TRBJ2-1 | TRBV25-1 | CASSDGPRDEQFF
14 | TRBJ1-5 | TRBV4-1 | CASSQVGGNQPQHF
11 | TRBJ1-2 | TRBV6-5 | CASRANYGYTF
13 | TRBJ2-7 | TRBV6-6 | CASSSQPIYEQYF
15 | TRBJ1-5 | TRBV19 | CASSLATGFPQPQHF
13 | TRBJ2-5 | TRBV5-1 | CASSGEGRETQYF
16 | TRBJ1-2 | TRBV7-9 | CASSSLGQYEDYGYTF
16 | TRBJ2-5 | TRBV7-2 | CASSLGGLAGVETQYF
11 | TRBJ2-3 | TRBV30 | CAWEHTDTQYF
16 | TRBJ2-5 | TRBV18 | CASSPTPWTAQETQYF
16 | TRBJ1-4 | TRBV4-1 | CASSQVGRRINEKLFF
17 | TRBJ2-2 | TRBV5-1 | CASSLVVGTGLPGELFF
13 | TRBJ1-3 | TRBV30 | CAWTSLGGNTIYF
15 | TRBJ1-1 | TRBV6-1 | CASRDRGAGNTEAFF
15 | TRBJ2-7 | TRBV18 | CASSPPTSGSHEQYF
16 | TRBJ1-2 | TRBV5-4 | CASSIGFGTQRDGYTF
17 | TRBJ2-7 | TRBV15 | CATSRDVLRGYSYEQYF
15 | TRBJ2-3 | TRBV4-2 | CASSQGASLTDTQYF
15 | TRBJ2-3 | TRBV28 | CASSLSVGGTDTQYF
16 | TRBJ2-2 | TRBV7-9 | CASSLGTSGESGELFF
12 | TRBJ2-2 | TRBV28 | CASTRETGELFF
14 | TRBJ2-3 | TRBV19 | CASSPSKVTDTQYF
18 | TRBJ1-5 | TRBV19 | CASSPGQIIGRGNQPQHF
14 | TRBJ1-2 | TRBV28 | CASSTQGDGYGYTF
15 | TRBJ2-3 | TRBV2 | CASSLLTSGTDTQYF
16 | TRBJ2-3 | TRBV5-1 | CASSTGTSLVTDTQYF
16 | TRBJ1-4 | TRBV2 | CASRRGTGRDNEKLFF
15 | TRBJ2-5 | TRBV18 | CASSSGLAVQETQYF
14 | TRBJ1-4 | TRBV7-8 | CASSSGQLNEKLFF
16 | TRBJ2-6 | TRBV7-8 | CASSLVSGSGANVLTF
13 | TRBJ2-7 | TRBV28 | CASSPGPTYEQYF
13 | TRBJ1-1 | TRBV5-1 | CASSLGKDTEAFF
13 | TRBJ1-2 | TRBV5-1 | CASGDRGNYGYTF
20 | TRBJ2-2 | TRBV11-3 | CASSLGRAWREQPNTGELFF